This is a list of T cell receptor beta chains from one sample in a study of graft-versus-host responses after intestinal transplantation. Measured with immunoSEQ multiplex PCR; TCRdb has only the in-frame clones, and not every one. This sample has more than 9,500 clones; approximately 35% occur once, and the top ten carry 3% to 3.5%. The input for sequencing was alloreactive CD8+ T cells from a mixed lymphocyte reaction culture, taken before intestinal transplant. Receptors originate from a human patient who received an intestinal transplant. Each CDR3 is given with its conserved first and last residue. Each record gives: clone size, V gene, J gene, D gene, CDR3 protein, CDR3 DNA. D genes are given only for firm matches. Clone size is not always given. Where it is, it says once, few, many or a class for expanded clones.

abundance: few
v_gene: TRBV30
j_gene: TRBJ2-7
d_gene: -
CDR3aa: CAWSGTYEQYF
CDR3nt: TGTGCCTGGAGTGGGACCTACGAGCAGTACTTC

abundance: medium-sized
v_gene: TRBV27
j_gene: TRBJ2-1
d_gene: -
CDR3aa: CASSLSVYNEQFF
CDR3nt: TGTGCCAGCAGTTTATCAGTATACAATGAGCAGTTCTTC

abundance: -
v_gene: TRBV5-6
j_gene: TRBJ1-1
d_gene: TRBD1
CDR3aa: CASSLWDRNTEAFF
CDR3nt: TGTGCCAGCAGCTTGTGGGACAGGAACACTGAAGCTTTCTTT

abundance: -
v_gene: TRBV6-1
j_gene: TRBJ2-5
d_gene: -
CDR3aa: CASSLVETAGETQYF
CDR3nt: TGTGCCAGCAGCCTCGTCGAGACGGCGGGGGAGACCCAGTACTTC

abundance: -
v_gene: TRBV28
j_gene: TRBJ1-1
d_gene: -
CDR3aa: CASSRYLRGMNTEAFF
CDR3nt: TGTGCCAGCAGTCGATACTTAAGGGGCATGAACACTGAAGCTTTCTTT

abundance: few
v_gene: TRBV27
j_gene: TRBJ2-7
d_gene: -
CDR3aa: CASSFGNSANEQYF
CDR3nt: TGTGCCAGCAGTTTTGGGAATAGCGCGAACGAGCAGTACTTC

abundance: -
v_gene: TRBV6-9
j_gene: TRBJ2-7
d_gene: -
CDR3aa: CASSSGPVYEQYF
CDR3nt: TGTGCCAGCAGTTCGGGACCGGTCTACGAGCAGTACTTC

abundance: -
v_gene: TRBV6-1
j_gene: TRBJ1-1
d_gene: -
CDR3aa: CASRSQGNTEAFF
CDR3nt: TGTGCCAGCAGAAGTCAGGGGAATACTGAAGCTTTCTTT

abundance: -
v_gene: TRBV6-4
j_gene: TRBJ2-2
d_gene: TRBD2
CDR3aa: CASSARRLAGGPYHRGAVF
CDR3nt: TGTGCCAGCAGTGCCCGGAGATTGGCGGGAGGGCCGTATCACCGGGGAGCTGTTTTT

abundance: -
v_gene: TRBV6-5
j_gene: TRBJ1-5
d_gene: -
CDR3aa: CASSYGVSGNQPQHF
CDR3nt: TGTGCCAGCAGTTACGGTGTATCAGGGAATCAGCCCCAGCATTTT

abundance: -
v_gene: TRBV7-9
j_gene: TRBJ1-2
d_gene: TRBD1
CDR3aa: CASSLAVGQGHGYTF
CDR3nt: TGTGCCAGCAGCTTGGCCGTGGGACAGGGGCATGGCTACACCTTC

abundance: -
v_gene: TRBV10-3
j_gene: TRBJ1-1
d_gene: -
CDR3aa: CAISDRAVTEAFF
CDR3nt: TGTGCCATCAGTGACAGGGCTGTGACTGAAGCTTTCTTT

abundance: -
v_gene: TRBV2
j_gene: TRBJ2-7
d_gene: TRBD1
CDR3aa: CASSLGQGAWEQYF
CDR3nt: TGTGCCAGCAGTTTAGGGCAGGGGGCGTGGGAGCAGTACTTC

abundance: -
v_gene: TRBV11-2
j_gene: TRBJ2-7
d_gene: -
CDR3aa: CASSLGGTAYEQYF
CDR3nt: TGTGCCAGCAGCTTAGGGGGTACGGCCTACGAGCAGTACTTC

abundance: medium-sized
v_gene: TRBV27
j_gene: TRBJ1-5
d_gene: TRBD1
CDR3aa: CASSRMTSQGSNQPQHF
CDR3nt: TGTGCCAGCAGTCGCATGACCTCACAGGGGAGCAATCAGCCCCAGCATTTT

abundance: -
v_gene: TRBV6-9
j_gene: TRBJ1-5
d_gene: -
CDR3aa: CASSYSAGQPQHF
CDR3nt: TGTGCCAGCAGTTACTCGGCCGGTCAGCCCCAGCATTTT

abundance: medium-sized
v_gene: TRBV19
j_gene: TRBJ2-7
d_gene: -
CDR3aa: CASSSLAGVNEQYF
CDR3nt: TGTGCCAGTAGCTCCCTGGCAGGAGTCAACGAGCAGTACTTC

abundance: -
v_gene: TRBV4-3
j_gene: TRBJ1-5
d_gene: -
CDR3aa: CASSQDLTYSNQPQHF
CDR3nt: TGCGCCAGCAGCCAAGATCTTACGTATAGCAATCAGCCCCAGCATTTT

abundance: -
v_gene: TRBV6-5
j_gene: TRBJ2-1
d_gene: -
CDR3aa: CASHPGFTYNEQFF
CDR3nt: TGTGCCAGCCATCCGGGTTTCACCTACAATGAGCAGTTCTTC

abundance: once
v_gene: TRBV5-1
j_gene: TRBJ1-2
d_gene: -
CDR3aa: CASSFPSGGSEYGYTF
CDR3nt: TGCGCCAGCAGCTTCCCCTCCGGGGGATCAGAGTATGGCTACACCTTC

abundance: -
v_gene: TRBV6-6
j_gene: TRBJ2-7
d_gene: -
CDR3aa: CASSYSPSSTYEQYF
CDR3nt: TGTGCCAGCAGTTACTCCCCGAGTTCAACCTACGAGCAGTACTTC

abundance: few
v_gene: TRBV4-2
j_gene: TRBJ1-2
d_gene: TRBD1
CDR3aa: CASSQEGGQHPNYGYTF
CDR3nt: TGTGCCAGCAGCCAAGAAGGGGGACAGCACCCCAACTATGGCTACACCTTC